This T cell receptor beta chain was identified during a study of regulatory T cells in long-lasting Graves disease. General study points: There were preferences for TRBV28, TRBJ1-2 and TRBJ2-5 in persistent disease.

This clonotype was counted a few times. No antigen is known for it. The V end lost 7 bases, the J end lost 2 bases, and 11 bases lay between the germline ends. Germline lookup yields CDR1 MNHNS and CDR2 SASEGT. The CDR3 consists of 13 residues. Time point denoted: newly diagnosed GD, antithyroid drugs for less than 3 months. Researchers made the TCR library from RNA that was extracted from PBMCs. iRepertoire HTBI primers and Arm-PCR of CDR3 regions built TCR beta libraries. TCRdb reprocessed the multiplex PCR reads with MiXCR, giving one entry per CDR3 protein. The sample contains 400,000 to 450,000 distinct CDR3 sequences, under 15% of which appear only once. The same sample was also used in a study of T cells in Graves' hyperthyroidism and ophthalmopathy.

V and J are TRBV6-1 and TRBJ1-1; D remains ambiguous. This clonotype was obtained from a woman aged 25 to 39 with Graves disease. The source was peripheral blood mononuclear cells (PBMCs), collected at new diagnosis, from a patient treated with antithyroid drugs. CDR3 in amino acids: CASTETPNTEAFF. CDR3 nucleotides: TGTGCCAGCACCGAAACTCCTAACACTGAAGCTTTCTTT.